The source of this TCR beta chain is a study of OX40 agonist ivuxolimab in advanced cancers. The table lists this clone with a few counts. Trimming took off 3 bases at V and 6 bases at J, with 21 bases between the two ends. Germline values: CDR1 LNHDA, CDR2 SQIVND (reference sequence). The CDR3 runs to 18 residues. Blood sampling was done at baseline, cycle 4 day 1, and cycle 7 day 1. Some clones are missing from TCRdb's copy, which holds only in-frame ones; the method was immunoSEQ multiplex PCR. Among about 87,000 clones, around four fifths were seen once, and the ten largest hold over 0.7%. The sequenced sample was CD4+ or CD8+ T cells sorted from blood, obtained in a trial of the OX40 agonist ivuxolimab. The sequence derives from an adult with an advanced solid tumor such as melanoma, head and neck, liver or kidney cancer. The chain links TRBV19 to TRBJ1-6, with a tentative D call TRBD1 (5 bases). CDR3 loop: CASSMSLMGRNLNSPLHF. The CDR3 DNA is TGTGCCAGTAGTATGTCCCTGATGGGACGAAACCTTAATTCACCCCTCCACTTT.